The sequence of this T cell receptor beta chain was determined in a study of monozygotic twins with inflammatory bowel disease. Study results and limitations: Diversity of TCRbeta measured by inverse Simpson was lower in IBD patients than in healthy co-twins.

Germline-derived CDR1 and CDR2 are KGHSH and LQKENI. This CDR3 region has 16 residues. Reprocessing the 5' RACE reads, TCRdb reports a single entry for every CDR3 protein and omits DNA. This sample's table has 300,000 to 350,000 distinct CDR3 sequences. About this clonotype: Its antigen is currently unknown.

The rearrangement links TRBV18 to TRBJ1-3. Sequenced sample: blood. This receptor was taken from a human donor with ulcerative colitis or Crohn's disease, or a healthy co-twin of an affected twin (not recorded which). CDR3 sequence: CASSPPNPFSGNTIYF.